The clone carrying this TCR beta chain was counted at least ten times. This entry is derived from a study of blood T cells in healthy people across ages. CDR1 is ENHRY and CDR2 is SYGVKD in the germline V gene. The CDR3 totals 13 residues. Trimming stripped 4 bases from V and 1 base from J, with 7 bases between. Alongside a J-beta primer mix, a sample-barcoded 5' primer served in a second PCR lasting 7 to 11 cycles. MiXCR, applied by TCRdb to the 5' RACE reads, yields one record per CDR3 protein. The sample carries 850,000 to 950,000 distinct CDR3 sequences, about 28% recorded once. The sample taken for sequencing was blood. The sequence was obtained from a woman of 80 years or more in good health. This rearrangement joins TRBV10-3 to TRBJ1-1; D remains unclear. The CDR3 sequence: CAISAGGNTEAFF. In DNA, the CDR3 is TGTGCCATCAGTGCTGGCGGGAACACTGAAGCTTTCTTT.